The clone carrying this T cell receptor beta chain was found a few times. The antigen is unknown. The sample comes from a study of blood T cells in healthy people across ages. Study details: About one barcoded beta molecule per two T cells came from capture by template switching. Notes on the study in general: A roughly linear age-dependent decrease characterized TCR beta diversity per million T cells.

Primers used in a second PCR of roughly 6 to 11 cycles were a sample-barcoded 5' primer and a J-beta primer mix. TCRdb reprocessed the 5' RACE reads with MiXCR, giving one entry per CDR3 protein. The repertoire holds fewer than 2 million distinct CDR3 sequences, with roughly two fifths as singletons. From germline, CDR1 is DFQATT and CDR2 SNEGSKA (reference sequence). The CDR3 spans 13 residues. With 6 bases clipped from V and 3 bases from J, the junction kept 4 bases outside the gene matches. The sequencing sample was made of blood. The sequence derives from a human donor in good health. The chain combines TRBV20-1 with TRBJ2-7, with 11 bases fitting TRBD1. Here the CDR3 reads CSAGTGGGYEQYF. In nucleotides, the CDR3 is TGCAGTGCCGGGACAGGGGGAGGCTACGAGCAGTACTTC.